A selection of T cell receptor beta chains follows, all from one sample in a study of cytomegalovirus exposure and HLA in healthy donors. Data came from immunoSEQ multiplex PCR; TCRdb stores just in-frame clones and leaves some out. The repertoire holds under 200,000 clones, with around nine tenths as singletons. The sample was PBMCs. These receptors were obtained from a woman aged 25 to 39 in good health and CMV-seronegative. CDR3s include the opening cysteine and the closing phenylalanine or tryptophan. A D gene is named only where the DNA matches it firmly. Clone size, where shown, is once, few, many, or a class for clones that have expanded.

v_gene	abundance	j_gene	d_gene	CDR3nt	CDR3aa
TRBV5-4	-	TRBJ2-7	TRBD2	TGTGCCAGCAGCTTGGGGACTAGCGGGAGGTCGATAAACTACGAGCAGTACTTC	CASSLGTSGRSINYEQYF
TRBV7-8	-	TRBJ2-7	TRBD2	TGTGCCAGCAGCGTGGGTTGGGGAGGGAACGAGCAGTACTTC	CASSVGWGGNEQYF
TRBV6-6	few	TRBJ2-2	-	TGTGCCAGCACGCTGACTAGCACCGGGGAGCTGTTTTTT	CASTLTSTGELFF
TRBV27	-	TRBJ2-7	TRBD1	TGTGCCAGCACTGACCGGGACAGGGATGGCGAGCAGTACTTC	CASTDRDRDGEQYF
TRBV19	-	TRBJ1-1	-	TGTGCCAGTAGTCCCACCGGGTTTGCGAACACTGAAGCTTTCTTT	CASSPTGFANTEAFF
TRBV19	-	TRBJ2-3	-	TGTGCCAGTAGTATTGGCGGATTGGATACGCAGTATTTT	CASSIGGLDTQYF
TRBV28	-	TRBJ2-7	-	TGTGCCAGCAGTTTTCCCCCTTGGAGCGCGAACTACGAGCAGTACTTC	CASSFPPWSANYEQYF
TRBV15	-	TRBJ2-4	TRBD2	TGTGCCACCAGCAGGGCTAGCGGGAGCGTACTAGCCAAAAACATTCAGTACTTC	CATSRASGSVLAKNIQYF
TRBV7-3	-	TRBJ2-3	-	TGTGCCAGCAGCCCAGGAGGACTACCCATAGATACGCAGTATTTT	CASSPGGLPIDTQYF
TRBV5-4	-	TRBJ2-5	TRBD2	TGTGCCAGCAGCTCCAGGACTAGCGGGTTAGGGGAGACCCAGTACTTC	CASSSRTSGLGETQYF
TRBV6-1	-	TRBJ2-7	TRBD2	TGTGCCAGCAGTGAAGATTGGCGGGAGGGCTCCTACGAGCAGTACTTC	CASSEDWREGSYEQYF
TRBV5-4	-	TRBJ2-4	-	TGTGCCAGCAGCTTGGTGGAGGCCAAAAACATTCAGTACTTC	CASSLVEAKNIQYF
TRBV27	-	TRBJ2-5	-	TGTGCCAGCAGTATCCGGGGGGAGACCCAGTACTTC	CASSIRGETQYF
TRBV5-4	-	TRBJ2-7	TRBD1	TGTGCCAGCAGCGACCGACAGGGGATTTACGAGCAGTACTTC	CASSDRQGIYEQYF
TRBV4-3	-	TRBJ2-3	-	TGCGCCAGCAGCCAACAGGGCACAGATACGCAGTATTTT	CASSQQGTDTQYF
TRBV6-1	-	TRBJ2-1	-	TGTGCCAGCAGGAGGGGCGCAGGGGAGATCAATGAGCAGTTCTTC	CASRRGAGEINEQFF
TRBV5-6	few	TRBJ2-7	-	TGTGCCAGCAGCTTCTGGAGCTACGAGCAGTACTTC	CASSFWSYEQYF
TRBV7-9	-	TRBJ2-1	TRBD2	TGTGCCAGCAGCTTAGGCTGGACTAGCGGGAACAATGAGCAGTTCTTC	CASSLGWTSGNNEQFF
TRBV4-1	-	TRBJ2-1	TRBD2	TGCGCCAGCAGCCTAGAGACTAGCGGAGGGTACAATGAGCAGTTCTTC	CASSLETSGGYNEQFF
TRBV4-1	-	TRBJ1-1	-	TGCGCCAGCAGCCAAGAGCGCGTTAACACTGAAGCTTTCTTT	CASSQERVNTEAFF
TRBV7-2	-	TRBJ2-6	TRBD2	TGTGCCAGCAGCTTAGAATCTAGCGGGGTTTTCTCTGGGGCCAACGTCCTGACTTTC	CASSLESSGVFSGANVLTF
TRBV7-2	-	TRBJ2-1	TRBD2	TGTGCCAGCAGACTAAGCGGGAGCTCCTACAATGAGCAGTTCTTC	CASRLSGSSYNEQFF
TRBV30	-	TRBJ2-1	TRBD2	TGTGCCTGGAGTGTAGGGACTAGCTCCTACAATGAGCAGTTCTTC	CAWSVGTSSYNEQFF
TRBV11-2	-	TRBJ2-5	TRBD2	TGTGCCAGCAGCTTAGATCGGGGGGGCCCGGGGGAGACCCAGTACTTC	CASSLDRGGPGETQYF
TRBV5-1	-	TRBJ2-3	TRBD2	TGCGCCAGCAGCTTGGAGAGGGAGGGGACAGATACGCAGTATTTT	CASSLEREGTDTQYF
TRBV6-5	-	TRBJ2-1	TRBD1	TGTGCCTGCGGCGTATGGCAGGGGGAACAGTTCTTC	CACGVWQGEQFF
TRBV10-3	-	TRBJ2-3	TRBD2	TGTGCCAGCAATAGCGGGAAGGTAGATACGCAGTATTTT	CASNSGKVDTQYF
TRBV7-3	-	TRBJ2-7	-	TGTGCCAGCAGCTTGGGGGGGACACTTCACTTC	CASSLGGTLHF
TRBV19	once	TRBJ2-5	TRBD1	TGTGCCAGTAGTTTTGCAGGGGGGACCCAGTACTTC	CASSFAGGTQYF
TRBV9	-	TRBJ1-2	TRBD1	TGTGCCAGCAGCGCCAGAGGACAGGGAGGGTACGGCTACACCTTC	CASSARGQGGYGYTF
TRBV27	-	TRBJ2-1	-	TGTGCCAGCAGTTTCCTATCCGAGGTGGGTCCTTCGAATGAGCAGTTCTTC	CASSFLSEVGPSNEQFF
TRBV15	once	TRBJ1-5	-	TGTGCCACCAGCAGGGGGGCGGCTCAGCCCCAGCATTTT	CATSRGAAQPQHF
TRBV19	-	TRBJ2-7	-	TGTGCCAGTAGTACAGGTGGCTACGAGCAGTACTTC	CASSTGGYEQYF
TRBV13	-	TRBJ1-6	-	TGTGCCAGCAGCGACTGGCGGAATAATTCACCCCTCCACTTT	CASSDWRNNSPLHF
TRBV10-2	-	TRBJ2-7	TRBD2	TGCGCCAGCAGTGAGCGGGTAGCGGGGGGGCGCGAGCAGTACTTC	CASSERVAGGREQYF
TRBV6-5	-	TRBJ2-1	TRBD2	TGTGCCAGCAGGACGAGCGGGGGATTCTACAATGAGCAGTTCTTC	CASRTSGGFYNEQFF
TRBV27	-	TRBJ2-7	TRBD1	TGTGCCAGCAGTAAAACCGGACAGGGAGTATACGAGCAGTACTTC	CASSKTGQGVYEQYF
TRBV5-6	-	TRBJ2-1	TRBD1	TGTGCCAGCAGCTTGACCCGACAATGGACAGGGGATGAGCAGTTCTTC	CASSLTRQWTGDEQFF